This is a list of T cell receptor beta chains from one sample in a study of T cells after posttransplantation cyclophosphamide. Some clones are missing from TCRdb's copy, which holds only in-frame ones; the method was immunoSEQ multiplex PCR. Listed for the sample are approximately 17,000 clones, none seen a single time. The sequenced sample was PBMCs, obtained after allogeneic stem cell transplant with posttransplant cyclophosphamide. Source of these receptors: a female patient between 25 and 45 years old who received an allogeneic stem cell transplant from a related donor, was CMV-positive, and had no GVHD. Some T cells may arise from the graft donor. The CDR3 runs from the conserved cysteine through the conserved F or W. A D gene is named only where the DNA matches it firmly. Clone size appears in some rows only: once, few, many, or a class for an expanded clone.

clone_size	v_call	d_call	j_call	cdr3_nt	cdr3_aa
many	TRBV6-1	.	TRBJ1-3	TGTGCCAGCAGTGAACAAATCTCTGGAAACACCATATATTTT	CASSEQISGNTIYF
many	TRBV11-1	TRBD1	TRBJ2-4	TGTGCCAGCAGCACGACAGGGGACATTCAGTACTTC	CASSTTGDIQYF
many	TRBV7-3	TRBD1	TRBJ2-2	TGTGCCAGCAGCGGACAGGCGGGCACCGGGGAGCTGTTTTTT	CASSGQAGTGELFF
many	TRBV28	TRBD1	TRBJ2-3	TGTGCCAGCAGCACGGACAGGTTGGGCACAGATACGCAGTATTTT	CASSTDRLGTDTQYF
many	TRBV29-1	.	TRBJ2-1	TGCAGCGCCAAGATCACGGGCGGGGATGATGAGCAGTTCTTC	CSAKITGGDDEQFF
many	TRBV28	TRBD2	TRBJ2-2	TGTGCCAGCAGTCACCCGGCTAGCGGGAGTCTCGGGGAGCTGTTTTTT	CASSHPASGSLGELFF
many	TRBV29-1	.	TRBJ2-5	TGCAGCGTTGAAGATACGGGTTGGGAGACCCAGTACTTC	CSVEDTGWETQYF
many	TRBV5-5	TRBD1	TRBJ1-1	TGTGCCAGCAGCTTCACACAGGGGGTCTCGAACACTGAAGCTTTCTTT	CASSFTQGVSNTEAFF
many	TRBV7-8	TRBD1	TRBJ2-7	TGTGCCAGCAGCTTAGGAACAGGGGGTGCGCGCGAGCAGTACTTC	CASSLGTGGAREQYF
many	TRBV7-8	.	TRBJ1-4	TGTGCCAGCAGCTTAGGCCCCTCGACAGTGATTTATGAAAAACTGTTTTTT	CASSLGPSTVIYEKLFF
many	TRBV19	TRBD1	TRBJ2-3	TGTGCCAGTAGTATAACGGGACAGGAGAACACAGATACGCAGTATTTT	CASSITGQENTDTQYF
many	TRBV7-3	TRBD2	TRBJ2-2	TGTGCCAGCAGCTCCAGGCGGGAGGTTGGCACCGGGGAGCTGTTTTTT	CASSSRREVGTGELFF
many	TRBV19	TRBD2	TRBJ2-3	TGTGCCAGTAGTATAAGGGGGACTAGCGGATTCACAGATACGCAGTATTTT	CASSIRGTSGFTDTQYF
medium-sized	TRBV5-1	.	TRBJ1-1	TGCGCCAGCAGCTACGGACACCAGACCCACACTGAAGCTTTCTTT	CASSYGHQTHTEAFF
.	TRBV28	.	TRBJ1-6	TGTGCCAGCGGACAGAATTCACCCCTCCACTTT	CASGQNSPLHF
many	TRBV19	TRBD2	TRBJ2-3	TGTGCCAGTACCACCGGGACTAGCGGGGCTCGCACAGATACGCAGTATTTT	CASTTGTSGARTDTQYF
many	TRBV30	.	TRBJ2-1	TGTGCCTGGAGTAGACAGGTTTTAAATGAGCAGTTCTTC	CAWSRQVLNEQFF
many	TRBV4-1	TRBD2	TRBJ2-3	TGCGCCAGCAGCCATCAACCTTTTGAGCGGGGTAGCACAGATACGCAGTATTTT	CASSHQPFERGSTDTQYF
many	TRBV5-1	.	TRBJ2-1	TGCGCCAGCAGCTTGGATAGGCAGCGATTAGGTAGCTCCTACAATGAGCAGTTCTTC	CASSLDRQRLGSSYNEQFF
many	TRBV28	.	TRBJ2-7	TGTGCCAGCAGCTACTCCTACCCACGGCCGGAGCGGGCTAACGCCTACGAGCAGTACTTC	CASSYSYPRPERANAYEQYF
many	TRBV28	TRBD2	TRBJ2-3	TGTGCCAGCAGTGGGAGCGGGAGGCTCGATACGCAGTATTTT	CASSGSGRLDTQYF
many	TRBV27	TRBD2	TRBJ2-7	TGTGCCAGCAGTGACGATCTAGCGGGAGGGCCCTACGAGCAGTACTTC	CASSDDLAGGPYEQYF
many	TRBV2	TRBD2	TRBJ2-1	TGTGCCAGCCTAGCGGGAGGGGGCTCCTACAATGAGCAGTTCTTC	CASLAGGGSYNEQFF
many	TRBV7-4	.	TRBJ1-5	TGTGCCAGCAGCTGCCGGGATTCACAGCCCCAGCATTTT	CASSCRDSQPQHF
many	TRBV27	.	TRBJ1-1	TGTGCCAGCAGTCCCCGGGAAGGGAACACTGAAGCTTTCTTT	CASSPREGNTEAFF
many	TRBV5-1	TRBD1	TRBJ2-1	TGCGCCAGCAGCTTCGGGACAGGGGGCTACAATGAGCAGTTCTTC	CASSFGTGGYNEQFF
.	TRBV27	TRBD2	TRBJ2-2	TGTGCCAGCAGTTGGGGGGGGGCGAGGACTAGCGGGAGGAGAGGGGAGCTGTTTTTT	CASSWGGARTSGRRGELFF
many	TRBV11-3	.	TRBJ2-7	TGTGCCAGCAGCTCGGGACAAGGCTCCTACGAGCAGTACTTC	CASSSGQGSYEQYF
many	TRBV14	.	TRBJ2-3	TGTGCCAGCAGCCAAGGGACTATTTTCACAGATACGCAGTATTTT	CASSQGTIFTDTQYF
many	TRBV28	TRBD2	TRBJ2-7	TGTGCCAGCAGTTTATTGGCTAGCGGGTCCTACGAGCAGTACTTC	CASSLLASGSYEQYF
many	TRBV7-2	TRBD1	TRBJ2-1	TGTGCCAGCAGCTTACGGACAGGGGCCCGGGGCTACAATGAGCAGTTCTTC	CASSLRTGARGYNEQFF
many	TRBV7-2	TRBD1	TRBJ2-7	TGTGCCAGCAGCTCCCCGGGACAGCGGTACGAGCAGTACTTC	CASSSPGQRYEQYF
many	TRBV11-3	.	TRBJ2-5	TGTGCCAGCAGCTCGGGCGGGGGCACGGAGACCCAGTACTTC	CASSSGGGTETQYF
many	TRBV30	.	TRBJ2-7	TGTGCCTGGACCCCGGGAAACCTTCCCCCCTACGAGCAGTACTTC	CAWTPGNLPPYEQYF
many	TRBV28	.	TRBJ1-3	TGTGCCAGCAGTTTGGACACCTCTGGAAACACCATATATTTT	CASSLDTSGNTIYF
many	TRBV29-1	TRBD2	TRBJ2-7	TGCAGCGTCGCTGGAGCGGGAAAAACCTACGAGCAGTACTTC	CSVAGAGKTYEQYF
many	TRBV28	.	TRBJ2-1	TGTGCCAGCACCGGTCGGGAACGGACCAAGAGATCCTACAATGAGCAGTTCTTC	CASTGRERTKRSYNEQFF
many	TRBV6-5	TRBD2	TRBJ2-3	TGTGCCAGCAGTCAGTCTAGCGGGAGGGGAGATACGCAGTATTTT	CASSQSSGRGDTQYF
many	TRBV6-1	TRBD2	TRBJ2-3	TGTGCCAGCAGTGACACACTAGCGGCTAGCACAGATACGCAGTATTTT	CASSDTLAASTDTQYF
few	TRBV7-9	.	TRBJ1-6	TGTGCCAGCAGCCCGGGTTCACCCCTCCACTTT	CASSPGSPLHF
many	TRBV28	.	TRBJ2-6	TGTGCCAGCAGTTATCTGGAGTCTGGGGCCAACGTCCTGACTTTC	CASSYLESGANVLTF
many	TRBV5-4	.	TRBJ2-1	TGTGCCAGCAGCTTGAGCGGCCTTAGGGATGAGCAGTTCTTC	CASSLSGLRDEQFF
many	TRBV19	TRBD1	TRBJ2-7	TGTGCCAGTAGTCCAGGGACAGGAACCTACGAGCAGTACTTC	CASSPGTGTYEQYF
many	TRBV20-1	.	TRBJ2-3	TGCAGTGCTACTAGCACAGATACGCAGTATTTT	CSATSTDTQYF
many	TRBV4-1	.	TRBJ1-1	TGCGCCAGCAGCCAACAGGGAATGGACACTGAAGCTTTCTTT	CASSQQGMDTEAFF
many	TRBV30	TRBD1	TRBJ2-6	TGTGCCTGGAAAGGACAGGGGTCTGGGGCCAACGTCCTGACTTTC	CAWKGQGSGANVLTF
many	TRBV7-2	.	TRBJ2-7	TGTGCCAGCAGCTTCGGGGTTTACGAGCAGTACTTC	CASSFGVYEQYF
many	TRBV4-3	TRBD1	TRBJ2-3	TGCGCCAGCAGCCACCGGACAGGGAGCACAGATACGCAGTATTTT	CASSHRTGSTDTQYF
many	TRBV14	.	TRBJ2-7	TGTGCCAGCAGCCAAGATAGGTATGACAAGTCGAAGATTTACGAGCAGTACTTC	CASSQDRYDKSKIYEQYF
many	TRBV30	TRBD1	TRBJ2-6	TGTGCCTGGAGGAGGGGACAGGGCCGCTCTGGGGCCAACGTCCTGACTTTC	CAWRRGQGRSGANVLTF
many	TRBV28	.	TRBJ2-7	TGTGCCAGCAGCATCACCGAGGGGGGAGGGAACGAGCAGTACTTC	CASSITEGGGNEQYF